This entry is about one T cell receptor beta chain. This sample was included in a study of cytomegalovirus exposure and HLA in healthy donors. With 60 Vbeta and 13 Jbeta primers, the PCR was carried out. How the authors handled the data: Later, an analysis found about 80 million unique TCR beta chains, and about 10 million of these were shared. TCRdb's table, derived via immunoSEQ multiplex PCR, lists solely in-frame clones and lacks some. V and J calls and clone size follow that table, whereas D and trimming were derived from the DNA. Its table records around 110,000 clones. The CDR3 runs to 15 residues. Germline V CDR1 and CDR2: MNHEY, SVGAGI. V trimming: 6 bases; J trimming: 5 bases; junction bases outside the gene matches: 9.

The sequenced material came from PBMCs. The genes are TRBV6-5 and TRBJ1-1; TRBD1 matches at 10 bases. This TCR came from a man in his thirties or forties in good health and CMV-seronegative. CDR3 nucleotide sequence: TGTGCCAGCAGCCCGACAGGGGGCGCGTGGACTGAAGCTTTCTTT. It is translated as CASSPTGGAWTEAFF.